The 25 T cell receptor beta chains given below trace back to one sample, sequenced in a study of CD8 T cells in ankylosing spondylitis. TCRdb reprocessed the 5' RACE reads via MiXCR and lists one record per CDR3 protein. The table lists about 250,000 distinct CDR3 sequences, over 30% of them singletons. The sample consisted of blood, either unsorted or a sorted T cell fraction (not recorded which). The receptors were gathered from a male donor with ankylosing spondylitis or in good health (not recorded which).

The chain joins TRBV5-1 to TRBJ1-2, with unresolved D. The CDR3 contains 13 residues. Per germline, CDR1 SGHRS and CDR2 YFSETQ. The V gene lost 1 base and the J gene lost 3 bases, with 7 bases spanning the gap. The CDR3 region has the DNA TGCGCCAGCAGCTTGTCTGCGGACTATGGCTACACCTTC. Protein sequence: CASSLSADYGYTF.

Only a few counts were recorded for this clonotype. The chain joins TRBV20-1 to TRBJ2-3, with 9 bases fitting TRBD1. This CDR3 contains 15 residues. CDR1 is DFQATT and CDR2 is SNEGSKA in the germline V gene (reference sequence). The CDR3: CSAGEDRGDTDTQYF. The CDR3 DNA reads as TGCAGCGCAGGGGAGGACAGGGGAGACACAGATACGCAGTATTTT.

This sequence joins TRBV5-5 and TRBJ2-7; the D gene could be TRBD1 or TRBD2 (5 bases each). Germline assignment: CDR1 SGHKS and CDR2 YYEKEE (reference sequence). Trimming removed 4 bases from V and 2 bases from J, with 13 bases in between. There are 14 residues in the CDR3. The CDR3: CASSVAGATYEQYF. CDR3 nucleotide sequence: TGTGCCAGCAGCGTAGCCGGGGCCACCTACGAGCAGTACTTC.

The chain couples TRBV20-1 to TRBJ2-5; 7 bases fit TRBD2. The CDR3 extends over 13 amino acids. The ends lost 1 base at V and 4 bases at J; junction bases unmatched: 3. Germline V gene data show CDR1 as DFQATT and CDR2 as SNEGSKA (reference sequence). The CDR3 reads CSARVGGGETQYF. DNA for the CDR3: TGCAGTGCTAGAGTTGGCGGGGGAGAGACCCAGTACTTC.

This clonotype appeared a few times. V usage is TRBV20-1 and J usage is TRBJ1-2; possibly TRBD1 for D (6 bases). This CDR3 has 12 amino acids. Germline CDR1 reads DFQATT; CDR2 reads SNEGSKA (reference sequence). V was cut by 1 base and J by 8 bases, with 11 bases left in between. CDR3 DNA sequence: TGCAGTGCTAGAGGTGACAGGCCGGGCTACACCTTC. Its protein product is CSARGDRPGYTF.

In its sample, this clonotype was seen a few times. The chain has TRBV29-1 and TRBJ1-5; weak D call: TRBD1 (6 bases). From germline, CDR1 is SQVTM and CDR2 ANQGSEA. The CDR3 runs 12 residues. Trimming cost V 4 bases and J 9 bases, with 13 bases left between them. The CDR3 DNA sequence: TGCAGCGTTGGGGACACTCCAGGGCCCCAGCATTTT. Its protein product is CSVGDTPGPQHF.

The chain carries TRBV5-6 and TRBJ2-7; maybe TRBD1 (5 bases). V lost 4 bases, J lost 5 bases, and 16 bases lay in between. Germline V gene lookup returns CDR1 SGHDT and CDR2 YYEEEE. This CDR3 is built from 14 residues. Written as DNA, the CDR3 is TGTGCCAGCAGCGACAGTTTTTTCTATCACGAGCAGTACTTC. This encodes CASSDSFFYHEQYF.

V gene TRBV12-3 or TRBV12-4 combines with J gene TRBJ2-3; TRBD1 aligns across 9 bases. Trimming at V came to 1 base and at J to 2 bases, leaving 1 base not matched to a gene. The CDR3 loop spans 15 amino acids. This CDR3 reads CASSLDRGPTDTQYF. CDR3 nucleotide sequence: TGTGCCAGCAGTTTAGACAGGGGGCCCACAGATACGCAGTATTTT.

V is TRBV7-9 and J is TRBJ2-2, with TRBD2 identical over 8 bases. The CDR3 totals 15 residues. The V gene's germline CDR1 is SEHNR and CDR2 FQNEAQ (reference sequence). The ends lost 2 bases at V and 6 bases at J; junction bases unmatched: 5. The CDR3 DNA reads TGTGCCAGCAGCTTAAAGCGGGGGTCCTCCGGGGAGCTGTTTTTT. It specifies CASSLKRGSSGELFF.

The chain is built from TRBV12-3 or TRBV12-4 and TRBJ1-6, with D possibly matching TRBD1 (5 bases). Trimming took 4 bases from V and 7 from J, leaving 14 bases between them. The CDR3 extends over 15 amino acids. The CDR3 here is CASSSGGGGNSPLHF. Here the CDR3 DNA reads TGTGCCAGCAGTTCCGGCGGGGGTGGGAATTCACCCCTCCACTTT.

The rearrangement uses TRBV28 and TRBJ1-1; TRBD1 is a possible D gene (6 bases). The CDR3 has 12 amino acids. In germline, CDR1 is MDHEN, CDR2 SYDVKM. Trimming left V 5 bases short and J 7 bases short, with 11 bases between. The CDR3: CASSPDSFEAFF. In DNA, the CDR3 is TGTGCCAGCAGTCCGGACAGCTTTGAAGCTTTCTTT.

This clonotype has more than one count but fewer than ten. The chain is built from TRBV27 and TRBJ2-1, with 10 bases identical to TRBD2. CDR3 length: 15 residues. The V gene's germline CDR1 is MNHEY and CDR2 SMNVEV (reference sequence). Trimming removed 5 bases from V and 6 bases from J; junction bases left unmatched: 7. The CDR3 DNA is TGTGCCAGCAGTAGAGCGGGGGGGTCCCCCAATGAGCAGTTCTTC. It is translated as CASSRAGGSPNEQFF.

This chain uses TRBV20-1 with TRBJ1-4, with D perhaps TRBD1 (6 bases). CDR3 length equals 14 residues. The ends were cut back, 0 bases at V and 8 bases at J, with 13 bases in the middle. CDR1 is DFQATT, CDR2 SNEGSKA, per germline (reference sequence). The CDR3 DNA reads TGCAGTGCTAGAGATGTGGGGGGCGAAGAAAAACTGTTTTTT. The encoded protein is CSARDVGGEEKLFF.

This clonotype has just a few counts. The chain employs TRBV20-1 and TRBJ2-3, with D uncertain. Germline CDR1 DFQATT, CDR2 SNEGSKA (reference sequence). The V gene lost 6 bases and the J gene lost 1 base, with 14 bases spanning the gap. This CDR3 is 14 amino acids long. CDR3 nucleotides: TGCAGTGCGTACGAGGACGAAGGCACAGATACGCAGTATTTT. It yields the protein CSAYEDEGTDTQYF.

The CDR3 DNA follows: TGCAGTGGGCAGGGTAACACCGGGGAGCTGTTTTTT. Translation gives CSGQGNTGELFF. The rearrangement joins TRBV20-1 to TRBJ2-2; D possibly corresponds to TRBD1 (5 bases). The CDR3 totals 12 residues. V was clipped by 7 bases and J by 2 bases, with 8 bases between them. CDR1 is DFQATT and CDR2 is SNEGSKA in the germline V gene (reference sequence).

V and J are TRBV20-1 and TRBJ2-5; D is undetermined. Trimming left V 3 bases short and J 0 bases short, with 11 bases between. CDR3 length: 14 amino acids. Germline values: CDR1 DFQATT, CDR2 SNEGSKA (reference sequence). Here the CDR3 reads CSARTRRNQETQYF. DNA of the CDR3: TGCAGTGCTAGGACAAGGCGGAACCAAGAGACCCAGTACTTC.

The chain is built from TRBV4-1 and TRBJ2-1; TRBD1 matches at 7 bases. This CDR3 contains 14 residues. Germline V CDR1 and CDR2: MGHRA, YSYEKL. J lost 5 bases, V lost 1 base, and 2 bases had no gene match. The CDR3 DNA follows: TGCGCCAGCAGCCAAGGGCAGGGGGACAATGAGCAGTTCTTC. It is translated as CASSQGQGDNEQFF.

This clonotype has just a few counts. In DNA form, the CDR3 reads TGCAGTGCTGAGAGTGTGGGACAGACATTATACAATGAGCAGTTCTTC. Translated, it gives CSAESVGQTLYNEQFF. V gene TRBV20-1 combines with J gene TRBJ2-1, with 7 bases aligning to TRBD1. Germline CDR1 is DFQATT and CDR2 is SNEGSKA (reference sequence). The CDR3 runs 16 residues. J gave up 4 bases and V 5 bases, and 14 bases lay outside the gene matches.

The CDR3: CASSRETGVAGELFF. The DNA for the CDR3 is TGTGCCAGCAGTCGTGAGACAGGGGTGGCCGGGGAGCTGTTTTTT. The rearrangement uses TRBV12-3 or TRBV12-4 and TRBJ2-2, with 8 bases lining up with TRBD1. Trimming cost V 5 bases and J 6 bases; bases outside gene matches: 8. CDR3 size: 15 residues.

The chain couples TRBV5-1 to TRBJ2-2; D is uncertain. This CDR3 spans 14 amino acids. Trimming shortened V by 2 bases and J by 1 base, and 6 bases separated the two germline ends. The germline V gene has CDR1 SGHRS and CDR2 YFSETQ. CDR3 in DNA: TGCGCCAGCAGCTTCAGGCAGAACACCGGGGAGCTGTTTTTT. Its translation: CASSFRQNTGELFF.

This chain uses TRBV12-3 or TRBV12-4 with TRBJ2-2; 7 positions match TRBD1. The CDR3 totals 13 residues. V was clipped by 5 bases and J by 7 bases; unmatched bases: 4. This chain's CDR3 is CASSQGGGGELFF. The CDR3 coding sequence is TGTGCCAGCAGTCAAGGGGGCGGCGGGGAGCTGTTTTTT.

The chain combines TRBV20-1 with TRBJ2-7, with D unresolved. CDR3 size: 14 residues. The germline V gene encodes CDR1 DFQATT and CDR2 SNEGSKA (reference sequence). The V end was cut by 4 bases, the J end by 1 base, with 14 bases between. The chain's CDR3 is CSAKVIWVSYEQYF. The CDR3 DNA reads TGCAGTGCTAAGGTAATCTGGGTGTCCTACGAGCAGTACTTC.

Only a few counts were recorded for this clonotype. The CDR3 coding sequence is TGCAGTGCTTGGACAGCTATAGCCAAAAACATTCAGTACTTC. Amino acid sequence: CSAWTAIAKNIQYF. The chain uses TRBV20-1 and TRBJ2-4, with D possibly matching TRBD1 (6 bases). The V gene lost 5 bases and the J gene lost 0 bases, with 11 bases spanning the gap. The germline CDR1 and CDR2 sequences are DFQATT and SNEGSKA (reference sequence). The CDR3 length is 14 residues.

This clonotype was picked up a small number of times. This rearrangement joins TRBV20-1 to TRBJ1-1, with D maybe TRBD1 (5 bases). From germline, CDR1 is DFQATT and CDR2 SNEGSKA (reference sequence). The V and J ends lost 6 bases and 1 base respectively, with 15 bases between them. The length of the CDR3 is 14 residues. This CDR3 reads CSAVNEGRNTEAFF. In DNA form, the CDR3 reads TGCAGTGCAGTTAACGAGGGGAGGAACACTGAAGCTTTCTTT.

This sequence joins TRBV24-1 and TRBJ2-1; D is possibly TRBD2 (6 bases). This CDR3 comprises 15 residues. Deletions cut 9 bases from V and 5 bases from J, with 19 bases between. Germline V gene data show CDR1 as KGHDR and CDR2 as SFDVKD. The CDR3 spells CATGTTGTGDNEQFF. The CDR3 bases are TGTGCCACCGGCACGACCGGGACTGGCGACAATGAGCAGTTCTTC.